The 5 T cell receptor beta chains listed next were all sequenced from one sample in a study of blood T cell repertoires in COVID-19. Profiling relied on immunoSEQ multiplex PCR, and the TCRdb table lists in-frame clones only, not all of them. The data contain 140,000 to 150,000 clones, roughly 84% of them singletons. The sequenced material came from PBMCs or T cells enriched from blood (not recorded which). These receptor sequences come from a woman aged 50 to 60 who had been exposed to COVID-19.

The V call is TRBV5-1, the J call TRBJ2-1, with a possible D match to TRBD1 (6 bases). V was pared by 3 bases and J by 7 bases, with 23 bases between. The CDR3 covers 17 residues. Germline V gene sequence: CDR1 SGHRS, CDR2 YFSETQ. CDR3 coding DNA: TGCGCCAGCAGCTCCGGACTCTTTCCGACAGGAGCAAATGAGCAGTTCTTC. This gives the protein CASSSGLFPTGANEQFF.

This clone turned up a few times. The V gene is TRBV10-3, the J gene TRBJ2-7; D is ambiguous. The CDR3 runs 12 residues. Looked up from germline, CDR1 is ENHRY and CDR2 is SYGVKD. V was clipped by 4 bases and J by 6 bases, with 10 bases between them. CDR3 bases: TGTGCCATCAGTGCCGACATGAGCGAGCAGTACTTC. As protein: CAISADMSEQYF.

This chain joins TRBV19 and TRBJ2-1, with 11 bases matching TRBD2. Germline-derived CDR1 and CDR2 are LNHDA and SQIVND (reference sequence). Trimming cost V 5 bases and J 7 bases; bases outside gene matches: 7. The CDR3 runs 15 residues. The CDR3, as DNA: TGTGCCAGTAGTTTTAGCGGGGGGGCAGGAAATGAGCAGTTCTTC. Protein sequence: CASSFSGGAGNEQFF. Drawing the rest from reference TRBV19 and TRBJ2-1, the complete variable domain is DGGITQSPKYLFRKEGQNVTLSCEQNLNHDAMYWYRQDPGQGLRLIYYSQIVNDFQKGDIAEGYSVSREKKESFPLTVTSAQKNPTAFYLCASSFSGGAGNEQFFGPGTRLTVL.

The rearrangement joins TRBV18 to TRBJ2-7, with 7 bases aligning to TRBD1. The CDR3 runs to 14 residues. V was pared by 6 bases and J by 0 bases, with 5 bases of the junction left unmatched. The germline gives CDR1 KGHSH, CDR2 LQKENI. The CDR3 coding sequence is TGTGCCAGCTCGCCGACAGGGAGCTCCTACGAGCAGTACTTC. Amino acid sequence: CASSPTGSSYEQYF.

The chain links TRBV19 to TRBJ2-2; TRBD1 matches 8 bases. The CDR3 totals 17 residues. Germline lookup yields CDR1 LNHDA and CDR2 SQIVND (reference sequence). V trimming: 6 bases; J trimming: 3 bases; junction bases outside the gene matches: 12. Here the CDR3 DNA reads TGTGCCAGTAGGAGGTTAGGACAGGGTGGGGACACCGGGGAGCTGTTTTTT. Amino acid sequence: CASRRLGQGGDTGELFF.